This is a list of T cell receptor beta chains from one sample in a study of OX40 agonist ivuxolimab in advanced cancers. Profiled with immunoSEQ multiplex PCR; TCRdb holds only in-frame clones, not every one. The data contain some 91,000 clones, approximately 87% of them singletons. The specimen comprised CD4+ or CD8+ T cells sorted from blood, sampled in a trial of the OX40 agonist ivuxolimab. Receptors originate from an adult with an advanced solid tumor such as melanoma, head and neck, liver or kidney cancer. Both conserved end residues are part of each CDR3. The order of the fields is CDR3 DNA, CDR3 protein, CDR3 length, V gene, J gene, clone size, D gene. A D gene is named only where the DNA matches it firmly. Only part of the rows carry a size: once, few, many, or a class if the clone is expanded.

TGTGCCACCAGCAGGACGGTGCTGAACACTGAAGCTTTCTTT	CATSRTVLNTEAFF	14	TRBV15	TRBJ1-1	.	.
TGTGCCAGCAGCTTTTTTCTACAGGTCAATGAGCAGTTCTTC	CASSFFLQVNEQFF	14	TRBV7-6	TRBJ2-1	.	.
TGTGCCAGCGGACAGGGGGATATGACCGGGGAGCTGTTTTTT	CASGQGDMTGELFF	14	TRBV6-1	TRBJ2-2	.	TRBD1
TGTGCCAGCAGCCCGGGACAGGGGGCAAGCACAGATACGCAGTATTTT	CASSPGQGASTDTQYF	16	TRBV5-4	TRBJ2-3	.	TRBD1
TGTGCCAGCAGCTTAGCGGCAGGAAGGGATGAAAAACTGTTTTTT	CASSLAAGRDEKLFF	15	TRBV7-2	TRBJ1-4	.	.
TGTGCCAGCTCAGGGGGGGGCGCTTTTATAACTGAAGCTTTCTTT	CASSGGGAFITEAFF	15	TRBV11-3	TRBJ1-1	.	TRBD1
TGTGCCAGCAGCTTGGGCGGGACTAAACCAGAGACCCAGTACTTC	CASSLGGTKPETQYF	15	TRBV5-4	TRBJ2-5	.	TRBD2
TGTGCCACCAGCCCTGACAGTATACACTACGAGCAGTACTTC	CATSPDSIHYEQYF	14	TRBV15	TRBJ2-7	.	.
TGTGCCAGCAGCTCCCCGACTCGAGAAAAACTGTTTTTT	CASSSPTREKLFF	13	TRBV5-5	TRBJ1-4	.	.
TGTGCCAGCAGTTACGCGGGTCTCAGCACAGATACGCAGTATTTT	CASSYAGLSTDTQYF	15	TRBV6-6	TRBJ2-3	.	.
TGTGCCAGTAGCACTCTACACGTGTCTGAGCAGTTCTTC	CASSTLHVSEQFF	13	TRBV19	TRBJ2-1	.	.
TGTGCCAGCAGCCAGGGGGACAGCGGCGTCGGAAAACTGTTTTTT	CASSQGDSGVGKLFF	15	TRBV11-2	TRBJ1-4	.	TRBD1
TGCGCCAGCAGCGCGCAGGGAAGCCAGCCCCAGCATTTT	CASSAQGSQPQHF	13	TRBV5-1	TRBJ1-5	.	.
TGTGCTAGTGGTTTGGTACAGGGGGGGGTAAATGAAAAACTGTTTTTT	CASGLVQGGVNEKLFF	16	TRBV12-5	TRBJ1-4	once	TRBD1
TGTGCCAGCAGCTTAGCGAGTTCTGAGCAGTTCTTC	CASSLASSEQFF	12	TRBV11-2	TRBJ2-1	.	.
TGTGCCTGGAGTCCCCAGGGTTACGAGCAGTACTTC	CAWSPQGYEQYF	12	TRBV30	TRBJ2-7	.	.
TGTGCCAGCAGCGTAGAGGCAGGGGCAAATGAAAAACTGTTTTTT	CASSVEAGANEKLFF	15	TRBV9	TRBJ1-4	.	.